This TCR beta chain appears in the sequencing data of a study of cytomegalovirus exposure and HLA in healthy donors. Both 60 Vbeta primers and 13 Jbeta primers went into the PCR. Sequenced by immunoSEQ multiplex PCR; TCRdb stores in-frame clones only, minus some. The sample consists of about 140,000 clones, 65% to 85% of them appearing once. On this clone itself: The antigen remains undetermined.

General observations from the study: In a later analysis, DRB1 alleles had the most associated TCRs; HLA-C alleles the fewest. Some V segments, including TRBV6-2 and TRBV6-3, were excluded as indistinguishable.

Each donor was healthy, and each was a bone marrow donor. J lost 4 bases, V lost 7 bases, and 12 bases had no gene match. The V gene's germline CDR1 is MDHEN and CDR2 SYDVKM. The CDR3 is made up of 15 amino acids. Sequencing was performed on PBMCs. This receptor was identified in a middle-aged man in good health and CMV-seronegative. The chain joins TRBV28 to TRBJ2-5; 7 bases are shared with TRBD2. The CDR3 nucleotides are TGTGCCAGCACCAGCTTCGATGGCGGGGGAGAGACCCAGTACTTC. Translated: CASTSFDGGGETQYF.